This TCR beta chain was captured in a study of cytomegalovirus exposure and HLA in healthy donors. Overall study results and limits: Presence/absence analysis assumed near-uniform sequencing depth across donors. Later on, an analysis tied around 17,000 TCR beta sequences to HLA alleles at 0.05 false discovery rate.

About this clone: What it binds is not known.

13 Jbeta primers and 60 Vbeta primers were used for the PCR. Profiling relied on immunoSEQ multiplex PCR, and the TCRdb table lists in-frame clones only, not all of them. This table holds approximately 200,000 clones, 74% found once. The CDR3 length is 16 residues. Per the germline V gene, CDR1 is MDHEN and CDR2 is SYDVKM. The ends lost 6 bases at V and 0 bases at J; junction bases unmatched: 7. This rearrangement joins TRBV28 to TRBJ2-7, with TRBD1 matching over 11 bases. The clonotype was recovered from a woman aged 25 to 39 in good health and CMV-seropositive. The sample taken for sequencing was PBMCs. The CDR3 here is CASSLLGTGGSYEQYF. DNA for the CDR3: TGTGCCAGCAGCCTTTTGGGGACAGGGGGCTCCTACGAGCAGTACTTC. The full variable domain, in which reference TRBV28 and TRBJ2-7 provide the parts outside the CDR3, is DVKVTQSSRYLVKRTGEKVFLECVQDMDHENMFWYRQDPGLGLRLIYFSYDVKMKEKGDIPEGYSVSREKKERFSLILESASTNQTSMYLCASSLLGTGGSYEQYFGPGTRLTVT.